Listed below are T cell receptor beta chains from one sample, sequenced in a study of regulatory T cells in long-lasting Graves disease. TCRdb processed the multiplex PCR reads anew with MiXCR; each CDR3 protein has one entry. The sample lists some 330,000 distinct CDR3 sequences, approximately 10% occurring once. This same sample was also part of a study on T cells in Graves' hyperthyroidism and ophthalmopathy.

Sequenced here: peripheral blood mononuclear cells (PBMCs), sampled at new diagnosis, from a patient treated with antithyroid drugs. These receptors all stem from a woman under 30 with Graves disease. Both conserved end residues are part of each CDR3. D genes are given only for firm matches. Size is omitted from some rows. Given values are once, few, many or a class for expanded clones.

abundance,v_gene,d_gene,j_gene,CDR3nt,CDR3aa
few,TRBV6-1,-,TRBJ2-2,TGTGCCAGCAGTCGGTCGACTCACGGGGAGCTGTTTTTT,CASSRSTHGELFF
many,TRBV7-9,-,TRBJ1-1,TGTGCCAGCAGCTTGGAAGAGAACACTGAAGCTTTCTTT,CASSLEENTEAFF
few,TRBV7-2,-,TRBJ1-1,TGTGCCAGCAGCCCTGTAGGGGGTGCTGAAGCTTTCTTT,CASSPVGGAEAFF
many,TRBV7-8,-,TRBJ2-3,TGTGCCAGCAGCTTACACACAGATACGCAGTATTTT,CASSLHTDTQYF
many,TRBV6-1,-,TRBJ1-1,TGTGCCAGCAGCCGGCACTTGAACACTGAAGCTTTCTTT,CASSRHLNTEAFF
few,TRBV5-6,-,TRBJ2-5,TGTGCCAGCAGCTTGGCTTCCCAGGGGCTAAGAGAGACCCAGTACTTC,CASSLASQGLRETQYF
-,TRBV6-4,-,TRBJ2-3,TGTGCCAGCAGTTATAGGACTCCGCGCACAGATACGCAGTATTTT,CASSYRTPRTDTQYF
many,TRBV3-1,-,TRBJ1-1,TGTGCCAGCAGCCAAGAGGGGGCGCTTTGGGGAGCTTTCTTT,CASSQEGALWGAFF
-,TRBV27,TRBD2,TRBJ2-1,TGTGCCAGCAGTCCCCTGACTAGCGGGAGCCCAACGGGGGGCAATGAGCAGTTCTTC,CASSPLTSGSPTGGNEQFF
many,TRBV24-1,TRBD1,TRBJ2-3,TGTGCCACCAGTGTGACAGGGGGGCCAGATACGCAGTATTTT,CATSVTGGPDTQYF
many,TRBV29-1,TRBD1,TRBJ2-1,TGCAGCCTTGTCGGACTCCGGGACAGGGCCTACAATGAGCAGTTCTTC,CSLVGLRDRAYNEQFF
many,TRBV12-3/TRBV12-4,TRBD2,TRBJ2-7,TGTGCCAGCAGTTTGGCCCTCCGGGAGGGCGAGCAGTACTTC,CASSLALREGEQYF
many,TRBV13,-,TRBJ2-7,TGTGCCAGCAGCTCCGGGACGGCTTCCCGTTTTTACAGCTCCTACGAGCAGTACTTC,CASSSGTASRFYSSYEQYF
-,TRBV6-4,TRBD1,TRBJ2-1,TGTGCCAGCAGTGAAGGGACAGAGAATGAGCAGTTCTTC,CASSEGTENEQFF
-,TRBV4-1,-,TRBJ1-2,TGCGCCAGCAGCCTGAAGGGGCTTAACTATGGCTACACCTTC,CASSLKGLNYGYTF
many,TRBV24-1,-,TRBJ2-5,TGTGCCACCAGTGATACCAGCATATTCAAAGAGACCCAGTACTTC,CATSDTSIFKETQYF
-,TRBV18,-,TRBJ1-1,TGTGCCAGCTCGTTGACAGATAACACTGAAGCTTTCTTT,CASSLTDNTEAFF
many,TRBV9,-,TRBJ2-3,TGTGCCAGCAGCTCACAGGCCACAAGCGGTTGGGCAGATACGCAGTATTTT,CASSSQATSGWADTQYF
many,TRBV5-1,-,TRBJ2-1,TGCGCCAGCAGCTTGGCCTCGGTAGGGGGAGACCTTGGCAATGAGCAGTTCTTC,CASSLASVGGDLGNEQFF
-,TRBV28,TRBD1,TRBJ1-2,TGTGCCAGCAGTATCGACAGGGGGCTTAGCTACACCTTC,CASSIDRGLSYTF
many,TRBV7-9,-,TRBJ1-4,TGTGCCAGCAGCTCGAGGACTTTGAGAAAACTGTTTTTT,CASSSRTLRKLFF
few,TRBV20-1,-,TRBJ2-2,TGCAGTGCCCTAGACGGACATTTGAACACCGGGGAGCTGTTTTTT,CSALDGHLNTGELFF
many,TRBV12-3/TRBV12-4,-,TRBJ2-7,TGTGCCAGCAGTTTAATGCGGGAAAGTAACGAGCAGTACTTC,CASSLMRESNEQYF
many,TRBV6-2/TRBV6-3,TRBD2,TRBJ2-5,TGTGCCAGCAGTCCATCCCGGGGCGCGGGGGGCGGGGAGACCCAGTACTTC,CASSPSRGAGGGETQYF
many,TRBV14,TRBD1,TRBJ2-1,TGTGCCAGCAGCTGGACAGGGGGCTACAATGAGCAGTTCTTC,CASSWTGGYNEQFF
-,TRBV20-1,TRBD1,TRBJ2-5,TGCAGTGCTGCGGACAGGGGGAACCAAGAGACCCAGTACTTC,CSAADRGNQETQYF
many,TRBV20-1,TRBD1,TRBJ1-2,TGCAGTGCTAGGGGGGGTAGGTGGGACAGGGGACATGGCTACACCTTC,CSARGGRWDRGHGYTF
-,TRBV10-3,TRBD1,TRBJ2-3,TGTGCCATCAGTGAGCCCCCTGGGACAGGGGGCAGAGGAGATACGCAGTATTTT,CAISEPPGTGGRGDTQYF
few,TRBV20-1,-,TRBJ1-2,TGCAGTGCTAGAAAAGGGGCGAACTATGGCTACACCTTC,CSARKGANYGYTF
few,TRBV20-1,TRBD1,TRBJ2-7,TGCAGTGCTAGGACCCTACAGGGGGCCTACGAGCAGTACTTC,CSARTLQGAYEQYF
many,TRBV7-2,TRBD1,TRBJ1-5,TGTGCCAGCAGCCTCCGGGACAGGTTCGAGTATAGCAATCAGCCCCGGCATTTT,CASSLRDRFEYSNQPRHF
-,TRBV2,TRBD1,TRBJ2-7,TGTGCCAGCAGTATATGGGACAGGGTGTACGAGCAGTACTTC,CASSIWDRVYEQYF
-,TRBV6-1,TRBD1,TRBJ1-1,TGTGCCAGCAGCCGACAGGGGGGTGCTTTCTTT,CASSRQGGAFF
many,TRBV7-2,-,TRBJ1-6,TGTGCCAGCACCCCCTCCAGCTATAATTCACCCCTCCACTTT,CASTPSSYNSPLHF
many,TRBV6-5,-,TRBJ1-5,TGTGCCAGCAGTTCCGATCAGCCCCAGCATTTT,CASSSDQPQHF
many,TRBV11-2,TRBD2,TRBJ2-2,TGTGCCAGCAGCCCAAATCCCACGGGGGGAAGGACCGGGGAGCTGTTTTTT,CASSPNPTGGRTGELFF
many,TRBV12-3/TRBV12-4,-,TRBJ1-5,TGTGCCAGCAGTCCAGGACAGATCAATCAGCCCCAGCATTTT,CASSPGQINQPQHF
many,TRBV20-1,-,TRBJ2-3,TGCAGTGCTCCTAGCGAGTCCCCGTTGAAGTCAGATACGCAGTATTTT,CSAPSESPLKSDTQYF
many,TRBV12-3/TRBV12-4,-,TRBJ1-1,TGTGCCAGCAGTTACCTGGGTCTGGCTTTCTTT,CASSYLGLAFF
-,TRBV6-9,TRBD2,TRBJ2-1,TGTGCCAGCAGTTACTCCCTAGCGGGGCTTGGGTATGAGCAGTTCTTC,CASSYSLAGLGYEQFF
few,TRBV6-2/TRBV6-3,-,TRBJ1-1,TGTGCCAGCAGTTACTCGTACTTGACAGACACTGAAGCTTTCTTT,CASSYSYLTDTEAFF
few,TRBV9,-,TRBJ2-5,TGTGCCAGCAGCGTAGTTGCGCGGGGGCCCCAAGAGACCCAGTACTTC,CASSVVARGPQETQYF
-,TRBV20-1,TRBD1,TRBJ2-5,TGCAGTGCTAGCCAGACAGGGCGAGAGACCCAGTACTTC,CSASQTGRETQYF
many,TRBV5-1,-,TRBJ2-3,TGCGCCAGCAGCTCCCCCCCCATCTGGGACCCGGAGAAGGGAGATACGCAGTATTTT,CASSSPPIWDPEKGDTQYF
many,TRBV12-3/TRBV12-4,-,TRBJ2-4,TGTGCCAGCACCCCGGGACGGGCCAGGGACATTCAGTACTTC,CASTPGRARDIQYF
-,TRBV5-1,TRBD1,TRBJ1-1,TGCGCCAGCAGCTTCCGGGACAGGGTGGCTGAAGCTTTCTTT,CASSFRDRVAEAFF
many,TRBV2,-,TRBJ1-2,TGTGCCAGCAGTGTCTTAGTAAGAAGAAGGGGGATCTATGGCTACACCTTC,CASSVLVRRRGIYGYTF
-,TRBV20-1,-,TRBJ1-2,TGCAGTGCCCCCCCGCCTAACTATGGCTACACCTTC,CSAPPPNYGYTF
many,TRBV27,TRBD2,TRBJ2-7,TGTGCCAGCAGAGGGACTAGCGAGTACGAGCAGTACTTC,CASRGTSEYEQYF
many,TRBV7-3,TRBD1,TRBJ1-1,TGTGCCAGCAGCCTAGGACAGGGCGTCGACACTGAAGCTTTCTTT,CASSLGQGVDTEAFF
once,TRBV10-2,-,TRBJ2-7,TGCGCCAGCAGTGAGTCGAGGGGCCCTCTCGAGCAGTACTTC,CASSESRGPLEQYF